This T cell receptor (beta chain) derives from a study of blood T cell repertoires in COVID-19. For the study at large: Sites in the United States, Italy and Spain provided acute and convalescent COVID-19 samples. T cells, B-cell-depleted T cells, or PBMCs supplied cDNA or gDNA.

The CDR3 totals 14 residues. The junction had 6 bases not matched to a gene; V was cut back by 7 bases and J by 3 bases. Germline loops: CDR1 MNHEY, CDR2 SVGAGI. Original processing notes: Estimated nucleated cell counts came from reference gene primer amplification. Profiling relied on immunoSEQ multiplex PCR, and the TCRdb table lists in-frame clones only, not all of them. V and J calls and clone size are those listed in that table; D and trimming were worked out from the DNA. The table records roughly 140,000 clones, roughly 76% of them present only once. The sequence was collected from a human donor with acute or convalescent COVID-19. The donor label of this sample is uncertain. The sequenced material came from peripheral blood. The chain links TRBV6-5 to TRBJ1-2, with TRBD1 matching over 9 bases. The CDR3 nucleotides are TGTGCCAGCAAGGACAGGGGTTGGGACTATGGCTACACCTTC. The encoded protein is CASKDRGWDYGYTF.